Below, 13 T cell receptor beta chains from the same sample are listed, as sequenced in a study of blood T cell repertoires in COVID-19. Data came from immunoSEQ multiplex PCR; TCRdb stores just in-frame clones and leaves some out. The data contain roughly 210,000 clones, 87% of them singletons. Sequenced input: PBMCs or T cells enriched from blood (not recorded which). These receptors were collected from a man aged 30 to 39 in a cohort exposed to, infected with or recovered from COVID-19 (not recorded which).

The chain carries TRBV7-2 and TRBJ2-7; the match to TRBD2 covers 14 bases. The CDR3 spans 17 residues. CDR1 and CDR2 from the germline V gene are SGHTA and FQGNSA. V trimming: 4 bases; J trimming: 4 bases; junction bases outside the gene matches: 9. CDR3 region: CASSSQRGLAGVYEQYF. The CDR3 region has the DNA TGTGCCAGCAGCTCGCAGCGGGGACTAGCGGGAGTTTACGAGCAGTACTTC.

The chain combines TRBV5-1 with TRBJ2-6; D possibly corresponds to TRBD1 (5 bases). This CDR3 region has 17 residues. Per the germline V gene, CDR1 is SGHRS and CDR2 is YFSETQ. V lost 3 bases and J 0 bases, leaving 13 bases between the germline ends. Here the CDR3 reads CASSSSTDNSGANVLTF. DNA for the CDR3: TGCGCCAGCAGCTCCTCAACGGACAACTCTGGGGCCAACGTCCTGACTTTC.

The chain employs TRBV24-1 and TRBJ2-7, with TRBD1 identical over 7 bases. Trimming took 1 base from V and 7 from J; bases not matched to a gene: 9. Germline V CDR1 and CDR2: KGHDR, SFDVKD. The CDR3 totals 15 residues. The CDR3 coding sequence is TGTGCCACCAGTGATTTTAAAAGGGGGCTTCGAGAGCAGTACTTC. Translated: CATSDFKRGLREQYF.

The V and J genes are TRBV6-5 and TRBJ1-1, with a possible D match to TRBD1 (5 bases). The germline V gene has CDR1 MNHEY and CDR2 SVGAGI. The germline V and J ends were trimmed by 0 bases and 8 bases, with 13 bases remaining between them. The CDR3 has 14 residues. The CDR3 DNA reads TGTGCCAGCAGTTACTCACCGGGGGGGGGAGAAGCTTTCTTT. Protein product: CASSYSPGGGEAFF.

Regarding this clone: An end of the junction differs from the germline gene, which may be a read error. The chain is built from TRBV9 and TRBJ2-7, with 8 bases identical to TRBD2. CDR1 is SGDLS and CDR2 is YYNGEE in the germline V gene. The CDR3 length is 14 residues. The CDR3 is CASSARGGSGEQHF. The CDR3 coding sequence is TGTGCCAGCAGCGCACGGGGGGGATCGGGAGAGCAGCACTTC.

The chain employs TRBV28 and TRBJ1-5; 7 nucleotides line up with TRBD1. With V trimmed by 5 bases and J by 5 bases, 6 bases remained unmatched. Looked up from germline, CDR1 is MDHEN and CDR2 is SYDVKM. The CDR3 totals 14 residues. CDR3 sequence: CASSTDREDQPQHF. The CDR3 coding sequence is TGTGCCAGCAGTACAGACAGGGAGGATCAGCCCCAGCATTTT.

This sequence joins TRBV10-1 and TRBJ2-7; TRBD1 aligns across 10 bases. J lost 6 bases, V lost 6 bases, and 8 bases had no gene match. The CDR3 consists of 14 residues. Looked up from germline, CDR1 is WNHNN and CDR2 is SYGVQD (reference sequence). The CDR3 DNA sequence: TGCGCCAGCAGCCAGGGACAGGGGATCCCCGAGCAGTACTTC. Protein: CASSQGQGIPEQYF.

V usage is TRBV18 and J usage is TRBJ2-7, with D possibly matching TRBD1 (6 bases). V lost 9 bases and J 0 bases, leaving 18 bases between the germline ends. The CDR3 totals 15 residues. Germline assignment: CDR1 KGHSH and CDR2 LQKENI. The DNA of the CDR3 is TGTGCCAGTTCCACCATATCGGACAGCTCCTACGAGCAGTACTTC. Translating it yields CASSTISDSSYEQYF.

The rearrangement uses TRBV7-9 and TRBJ2-7, with a weak D call TRBD2 (7 bases). Germline V lookup: CDR1 SEHNR, CDR2 FQNEAQ (reference sequence). With 10 bases removed from V and 1 base from J, the gap between germline ends came to 14 bases. The CDR3 has 13 amino acids. CDR3 coding DNA: TGTGCCACCCGAGGGGGGGTGTCCTACGAGCAGTACTTC. This translates into CATRGGVSYEQYF.

V gene TRBV5-1 combines with J gene TRBJ1-4, with a weak D call TRBD1 (6 bases). Germline loops: CDR1 SGHRS, CDR2 YFSETQ. Trimming cost V 4 bases and J 2 bases, with 15 bases left between them. There are 16 residues in the CDR3. The CDR3 nucleotides read TGCGCCAGCAGCCCCGAGCCCCAGGGGACTAATGAAAAACTGTTTTTT. Its translation: CASSPEPQGTNEKLFF.

The V and J genes are TRBV2 and TRBJ2-7, with D maybe TRBD2 (5 bases). The CDR3 is 13 residues long. V lost 8 bases and J 3 bases, leaving 14 bases between the germline ends. The V gene's germline CDR1 is SNHLY and CDR2 FYNNEI. CDR3 sequence: CASRGITHYEQYF. DNA for the CDR3: TGTGCCAGCCGGGGAATAACACACTACGAGCAGTACTTC.

This chain links TRBV12-5 with TRBJ1-5; D unclear. Germline V gene sequence: CDR1 LGHNT, CDR2 FRNRAP. Trimming took 0 bases from V and 0 from J, leaving 12 bases between them. There are 17 residues in the CDR3. The CDR3 DNA sequence: TGTGCTAGTGGTTTGGTATGTGGCACACATAGCAATCAGCCCCAGCATTTT. Translation: CASGLVCGTHSNQPQHF. Combining the CDR3 with reference TRBV12-5 and TRBJ1-5 gives the whole variable domain DARVTQTPRHKVTEMGQEVTMRCQPILGHNTVFWYRQTMMQGLELLAYFRNRAPLDDSGMPKDRFSAEMPDATLATLKIQPSEPRDSAVYFCASGLVCGTHSNQPQHFGDGTRLSIL.

The rearrangement links TRBV24-1 to TRBJ2-1; D gene ambiguous. The CDR3 spans 17 residues. V was shortened by 3 bases and J by 6 bases, with 20 bases between the two germline ends. Germline V lookup: CDR1 KGHDR, CDR2 SFDVKD. In nucleotides, the CDR3 is TGTGCCACCAGTGATACGAGATCCAATTTGTTTACCAATGAGCAGTTCTTC. Translation gives CATSDTRSNLFTNEQFF.